These 20 T cell receptor beta chains share one sample of origin, sequenced in a study of shared clonotypes between healthy human individuals. Sequencing used immunoSEQ multiplex PCR; TCRdb keeps in-frame clones, though not all of them. This sample has about 2,500,000 clones, with over 85% found just once. Sequencing input: naive CD4+ T cells sorted from blood. As for subset: CD45RA+ positively selected. Every receptor here comes from a man aged 18 to 29 in good health.

This clone was seen once. V gene TRBV5-6 combines with J gene TRBJ2-2; the D is unclear. V shed 1 base and J shed 3 bases, with 4 bases lying between them. The germline gives CDR1 SGHDT, CDR2 YYEEEE. The CDR3 totals 13 residues. CDR3 loop: CASSLLDTGELFF. CDR3 DNA sequence: TGTGCCAGCAGCTTGCTGGACACCGGGGAGCTGTTTTTT.

The rearrangement joins TRBV7-2 to TRBJ1-1, with no clear D. Trimming pared 5 bases from V and 4 bases from J, leaving 5 bases between. The CDR3 has 11 residues. CDR1 is SGHTA and CDR2 is FQGNSA in the germline V gene. Here the CDR3 DNA reads TGTGCCAGCAGCACCTTCACTGAAGCTTTCTTT. This encodes CASSTFTEAFF.

The rearrangement uses TRBV7-2 and TRBJ2-7, with a weak D call TRBD2 (5 bases). The length of the CDR3 is 15 residues. The V gene's germline CDR1 is SGHTA and CDR2 FQGNSA. Trimming left V 1 base short and J 3 bases short, with 13 bases between. Written as DNA, the CDR3 is TGTGCCAGCAGCTTAGGGCCGCTAGGGAGCTACGAGCAGTACTTC. Protein product: CASSLGPLGSYEQYF.

The chain has TRBV5-1 and TRBJ2-7, with TRBD1 identical over 8 bases. This CDR3 region has 15 residues. Germline CDR1 is SGHRS and CDR2 is YFSETQ. Losses at the gene ends were 0 bases for V and 6 bases for J; bases not matched to a gene: 8. CDR3 nucleotides: TGCGCCAGCAGCTTGGCCGTATCAGGGGGCCTCGAGCAGTACTTC. Protein: CASSLAVSGGLEQYF.

The rearrangement uses TRBV9 and TRBJ2-5; D possibly corresponds to TRBD2 (6 bases). This CDR3 has 15 amino acids. V lost 0 bases and J 2 bases, leaving 11 bases between the germline ends. From germline, CDR1 is SGDLS and CDR2 YYNGEE. In nucleotides, the CDR3 is TGTGCCAGCAGCGTAGTGGGGGGTGAACAAGAGACCCAGTACTTC. This encodes CASSVVGGEQETQYF.

The chain links TRBV19 to TRBJ1-5, with D hard to call. V was pared by 0 bases and J by 3 bases, with 15 bases between. The CDR3 spans 17 residues. From germline, CDR1 is LNHDA and CDR2 SQIVND (reference sequence). The DNA for the CDR3 is TGTGCCAGTAGTATAGATTCGCAGACGGCTAACAATCAGCCCCAGCATTTT. Its protein product is CASSIDSQTANNQPQHF. The full variable domain, with the rest looked up from reference TRBV19 and TRBJ1-5, is DGGITQSPKYLFRKEGQNVTLSCEQNLNHDAMYWYRQDPGQGLRLIYYSQIVNDFQKGDIAEGYSVSREKKESFPLTVTSAQKNPTAFYLCASSIDSQTANNQPQHFGDGTRLSIL.

The chain has TRBV6-6 and TRBJ2-5; perhaps TRBD2 as D (6 bases). V dropped 7 bases and J dropped 1 base, with 19 bases sitting between them. The CDR3 loop spans 16 amino acids. Germline V lookup: CDR1 MNHNY, CDR2 SVGAGI (reference sequence). The DNA for the CDR3 is TGTGCCAGCACCAACGGCAGAGCGGGTCTCCAAGAGACCCAGTACTTC. Amino acids: CASTNGRAGLQETQYF.

The chain carries TRBV5-4 and TRBJ2-7; 10 positions agree with TRBD2. CDR3 length: 15 amino acids. Germline CDR1 reads SGHNT; CDR2 reads YYREEE (reference sequence). V trimming: 4 bases; J trimming: 2 bases; junction bases outside the gene matches: 6. The CDR3 DNA reads as TGTGCCAGCAGCCGAGGGACTAGCGTTCCCTACGAGCAGTACTTC. It is translated as CASSRGTSVPYEQYF.

This rearrangement joins TRBV19 to TRBJ1-5; D may be TRBD1 (6 bases). Germline V CDR1 and CDR2: LNHDA, SQIVND (reference sequence). CDR3 size: 15 residues. Trimming removed 2 bases from V and 6 bases from J, with 14 bases in between. As DNA, the CDR3 is TGTGCCAGTAGTATAATAGGGGGAGGGGGTCAGCCCCAGCATTTT. The encoded protein is CASSIIGGGGQPQHF.

V and J are TRBV30 and TRBJ1-1; D unresolved. The CDR3 has 13 amino acids. Looked up from germline, CDR1 is GTSNPN and CDR2 is SVGIG (reference sequence). The ends were cut back, 0 bases at V and 5 bases at J, with 10 bases in the middle. The CDR3 protein is CAWSVRSGTEAFF. CDR3 bases: TGTGCCTGGAGTGTACGGAGTGGGACTGAAGCTTTCTTT. The full variable domain, its missing parts supplied by reference TRBV30 and TRBJ1-1, is SQTIHQWPATLVQPVGSPLSLECTVEGTSNPNLYWYRQAAGRGLQLLFYSVGIGQISSEVPQNLSASRPQDRQFILSSKKLLLSDSGFYLCAWSVRSGTEAFFGQGTRLTVV.

The CDR3 protein is CASSLPGQTTYEQYF. The CDR3 region has the DNA TGTGCCAGCAGCTTACCCGGACAGACTACCTACGAGCAGTACTTC. This chain joins TRBV11-2 and TRBJ2-7, with a possible D match to TRBD1 (6 bases). The CDR3 runs 15 residues. Per germline, CDR1 SGHAT and CDR2 FQNNGV. V shed 2 bases and J shed 2 bases, with 13 bases lying between them.

In its sample, this clone was seen once. The chain carries TRBV4-1 and TRBJ2-5; D is uncertain. This CDR3 has 13 residues. Looked up from germline, CDR1 is MGHRA and CDR2 is YSYEKL. Trimming left V 0 bases short and J 7 bases short, with 9 bases between. CDR3 sequence reads: CASSQDLVGTQYF. In nucleotides, the CDR3 is TGCGCCAGCAGCCAAGACTTGGTCGGGACCCAGTACTTC.

J is TRBJ1-4 and V is TRBV19, with D perhaps TRBD1 (5 bases). The V gene's germline CDR1 is LNHDA and CDR2 SQIVND (reference sequence). The CDR3 consists of 15 residues. V gave up 2 bases and J gave up 0 bases, with 7 bases separating them. The CDR3 reads CASSIKTATNEKLFF. CDR3 DNA: TGTGCCAGTAGTATAAAGACAGCAACTAATGAAAAACTGTTTTTT.

The chain is built from TRBV25-1 and TRBJ2-7; D remains ambiguous. V dropped 8 bases and J dropped 5 bases, with 22 bases sitting between them. The germline V gene has CDR1 MGHDK and CDR2 SYGVNS. This CDR3 is 15 amino acids long. The CDR3 loop is CASRQNIGSGHEQYF. CDR3 in DNA: TGTGCCAGCCGTCAGAACATAGGATCGGGCCACGAGCAGTACTTC.

This chain connects TRBV7-8 to TRBJ1-2; D not resolved. V lost 1 base, J lost 13 bases, and 7 bases lay in between. This CDR3 has 10 residues. Germline CDR1 is SGHVS and CDR2 is FQNEAQ. As DNA, the CDR3 is TGTGCCAGCAGCTTAGGCGGGAGCACCTTC. This encodes CASSLGGSTF.

The chain uses TRBV2 and TRBJ2-1; the D is unclear. V lost 4 bases to trimming and J lost 1 base, with 11 bases between them. There are 15 residues in the CDR3. Germline values: CDR1 SNHLY, CDR2 FYNNEI. The CDR3 sequence: CASSGEPSSYNEQFF. Here the CDR3 DNA reads TGTGCCAGCAGTGGCGAGCCTTCTTCCTACAATGAGCAGTTCTTC.

The chain carries TRBV6-1 and TRBJ1-2, with 7 positions matching TRBD1. Germline V gene lookup returns CDR1 MNHNS and CDR2 SASEGT. V was pared by 0 bases and J by 2 bases, with 6 bases of the junction left unmatched. This CDR3 contains 16 residues. CDR3 in amino acids: CASSEAPGGANYGYTF. For the CDR3, the DNA is TGTGCCAGCAGTGAAGCGCCAGGGGGTGCCAACTATGGCTACACCTTC.

This chain links TRBV28 with TRBJ2-7; 8 bases agree with TRBD1. V lost 5 bases, J lost 4 bases, and 4 bases stayed unmatched. Germline V lookup: CDR1 MDHEN, CDR2 SYDVKM. This CDR3 comprises 13 residues. Here the CDR3 DNA reads TGTGCCAGCAGTCCAGGGGGCTTGTACGAGCAGTACTTC. Translation gives CASSPGGLYEQYF. Full variable domain (missing parts from reference TRBV28 and TRBJ2-7): DVKVTQSSRYLVKRTGEKVFLECVQDMDHENMFWYRQDPGLGLRLIYFSYDVKMKEKGDIPEGYSVSREKKERFSLILESASTNQTSMYLCASSPGGLYEQYFGPGTRLTVT.

The chain has TRBV7-8 and TRBJ1-2, with 9 bases that match TRBD1. This CDR3 is 18 amino acids long. Germline trimming cut 9 bases from V and 5 bases from J; bases unmatched to any gene: 22. Germline V CDR1 and CDR2: SGHVS, FQNEAQ. The CDR3 region is CARKGSFPGQGEDYGYTF. CDR3 in DNA: TGTGCCAGGAAGGGGTCATTTCCGGGACAGGGAGAGGATTATGGCTACACCTTC.

The chain carries TRBV5-1 and TRBJ1-5, with D uncertain. With 4 bases removed from V and 0 bases from J, the gap between germline ends came to 11 bases. Germline V gene sequence: CDR1 SGHRS, CDR2 YFSETQ. The CDR3 extends over 15 amino acids. For the CDR3, the DNA is TGCGCCAGCAGCCCCGACACAGATAGCAATCAGCCCCAGCATTTT. Translation gives CASSPDTDSNQPQHF.